Below are 20 T cell receptor beta chains sequenced from a single sample in a study of early T cells in non-severe SARS-CoV-2 infection (dated by TCRdb to the early 2020s). The library was built by means of 5' RACE. The instrument given in TCRdb is NextSeq 500. TCRdb took the public reads, trimmed them with fastp at Q25, ran MiXCR for clone calling and kept in-frame beta chains. CDR3 protein sequences are deduplicated, and each keeps its most common genes and DNA. This sample has 68,000 or so distinct CDR3 sequences in its table, and more than 10% of those were observed once. Around 1.8% of the sample comes from the top ten. The material sequenced was whole blood. The receptors were sampled from an adult who was a healthcare worker with PCR-confirmed SARS-CoV-2 infection or an uninfected control (not recorded which).

This clonotype came up many times. The chain recombines TRBV29-1 with TRBJ1-1; D is possibly TRBD1 (6 bases). Between the trimmed V and J ends, which lost 1 base and 7 bases, there was a span of 10 bases. Germline V lookup: CDR1 SQVTM, CDR2 ANQGSEA. The CDR3 has 12 residues. For the CDR3, the DNA is TGCAGCGTTGAAGGAGGGGGAGGTGAAGCTTTCTTT. Protein product: CSVEGGGGEAFF.

A few counts support this clonotype. The chain combines TRBV6-2 or TRBV6-3 with TRBJ1-6; D is ambiguous. Between the trimmed V and J ends, which lost 6 bases and 0 bases, there was a span of 15 bases. Germline V gene lookup returns CDR1 MNHEY and CDR2 SVGEGT. This CDR3 region has 17 residues. The CDR3 is CASSLQIQSSYNSPLHF. CDR3 sequence (DNA): TGTGCCAGCAGCCTACAGATCCAAAGCTCCTATAATTCACCCCTCCACTTT.

This clonotype was observed a handful of times. The chain is built from TRBV15 and TRBJ2-1; 7 bases are a match to TRBD2. Germline CDR1 and CDR2: LNHNV and YYDKDF (reference sequence). Trimming took 5 bases from V and 10 from J; bases not matched to a gene: 17. The CDR3 consists of 16 residues. As DNA, the CDR3 is TGTGCCACCAGCCGACGGGGGGATCCTGACGAGGGAGAGCAGTTCTTC. It specifies CATSRRGDPDEGEQFF.

With respect to this clonotype: A much larger clone lies one base from this, so it may be a read error. The gene calls are TRBV20-1 and TRBJ1-4; tentative D call: TRBD1 (5 bases). The germline CDR1 and CDR2 sequences are DFQATT and SNEGSKA (reference sequence). The V and J ends lost 3 bases and 2 bases respectively, with 13 bases between them. The CDR3 length is 15 residues. In DNA form, the CDR3 reads TGCAGTGCTAGGAGAGGTAGACAGACTAATGAAAAACTGTTTTTT. This gives the protein CSARRGRQTNEKLFF.

The rearrangement uses TRBV2 and TRBJ1-4, with D uncertain. The V gene lost 7 bases and the J gene lost 5 bases, with 11 bases spanning the gap. The CDR3 extends over 13 amino acids. Germline values: CDR1 SNHLY, CDR2 FYNNEI. DNA for the CDR3: TGTGCCAGCATAGGCGGCTCGAATGAAAAACTGTTTTTT. Translation: CASIGGSNEKLFF.

This clonotype has a handful of counts. The chain couples TRBV10-3 to TRBJ1-1; D unclear. The CDR3 is 12 amino acids. The V end lost 4 bases, the J end lost 10 bases, and 13 bases lay between the germline ends. Germline V gene data show CDR1 as ENHRY and CDR2 as SYGVKD. The CDR3 bases are TGTGCCATCAGTGTCGGAGGGTGGGGAGCTTTCTTT. It is translated as CAISVGGWGAFF.

This clonotype showed up just a few times. One junction end does not reproduce the germline sequence, and a read error may be involved. V and J are TRBV5-1 and TRBJ1-6; no clear D gene. There are 14 residues in the CDR3. CDR1 and CDR2 (germline): SGHRS, YFSETQ. CDR3 protein: CASSLGPRNSPFHF. In DNA form, the CDR3 reads TGCGCCAGCAGCTTAGGCCCGAGGAATTCACCCTTCCACTTT.

The chain carries TRBV30 and TRBJ1-6, with a tentative D call TRBD1 (5 bases). The CDR3 is 15 amino acids. The V gene lost 2 bases and the J gene lost 8 bases, with 16 bases spanning the gap. Per germline, CDR1 GTSNPN and CDR2 SVGIG (reference sequence). DNA of the CDR3: TGTGCCTGGAGTAGGGGCAGTTTGTTGGATTCACCCCTCCACTTT. Amino acid sequence: CAWSRGSLLDSPLHF.

This clonotype was counted between two and nine times. The J gene is TRBJ1-5, the V gene TRBV12-5; 10 bases fit TRBD1. J gave up 4 bases and V 4 bases, and 4 bases lay outside the gene matches. Germline V lookup: CDR1 LGHNT, CDR2 FRNRAP. CDR3 length equals 15 residues. CDR3 in DNA: TGTGCTAGTGGTTGGGACAGGGGAGGAAATCAGCCCCAGCATTTT. This encodes CASGWDRGGNQPQHF.

In this sample, this clonotype turned up many times. The chain couples TRBV29-1 to TRBJ2-5; D is ambiguous. Germline loops: CDR1 SQVTM, CDR2 ANQGSEA. The ends were cut back, 3 bases at V and 5 bases at J, with 13 bases in the middle. The CDR3 has 13 residues. The CDR3 DNA follows: TGCAGCGTTGAGGGCGCCTTGCTTGAGACCCAGTACTTC. It codes for CSVEGALLETQYF.

V is TRBV18 and J is TRBJ2-7, with D possibly matching TRBD1 (6 bases). The CDR3 has 16 amino acids. V was cut by 5 bases and J by 2 bases, with 19 bases left in between. The germline CDR1 and CDR2 sequences are KGHSH and LQKENI. The CDR3 DNA sequence: TGTGCCAGCTCAGTCTCCCCGGACAGAAGCACCTACGAGCAGTACTTC. It specifies CASSVSPDRSTYEQYF.

This clonotype was detected only a few times. This chain uses TRBV20-1 with TRBJ2-7; D may be TRBD1 or TRBD2 (6 bases each). V was cut by 6 bases and J by 3 bases, with 18 bases left in between. The V gene's germline CDR1 is DFQATT and CDR2 SNEGSKA (reference sequence). The CDR3 spans 14 residues. CDR3 residues: CSAQPWRGYYEQYF. In DNA, the CDR3 is TGCAGTGCCCAGCCGTGGAGGGGGTACTACGAGCAGTACTTC.

In this sample, this clonotype turned up a few times. V gene TRBV20-1 combines with J gene TRBJ2-7; D is perhaps TRBD2 (5 bases). The CDR3 runs to 15 residues. V lost 1 base to trimming and J lost 7 bases, with 20 bases between them. Germline CDR1 and CDR2: DFQATT and SNEGSKA (reference sequence). The chain's CDR3 is CSARVPGKLLGEQYF. The CDR3 bases are TGCAGTGCTAGAGTACCGGGGAAGCTGCTCGGGGAGCAGTACTTC.

This clonotype was counted between two and nine times. The chain couples TRBV5-1 to TRBJ1-6, with 8 bases lining up with TRBD1. Germline V CDR1 and CDR2: SGHRS, YFSETQ. J lost 5 bases, V lost 5 bases, and 9 bases had no gene match. This CDR3 contains 16 residues. The CDR3 loop reads CASRPTGADDNSPLHF. In nucleotides, the CDR3 is TGCGCCAGCAGACCGACAGGGGCTGATGATAATTCACCCCTCCACTTT.

This clonotype was detected a few times. The chain is built from TRBV27 and TRBJ2-3, with D perhaps matching TRBD1 (6 bases). The V gene's germline CDR1 is MNHEY and CDR2 SMNVEV (reference sequence). Trimming left V 7 bases short and J 5 bases short, with 22 bases between. This CDR3 is 16 amino acids long. In nucleotides, the CDR3 is TGTGCCAGCACGCAGGGACAAACTCTTGGGCGAGATACGCAGTATTTT. This encodes CASTQGQTLGRDTQYF.

This chain joins TRBV4-3 and TRBJ2-7; tentative D call: TRBD1 (6 bases). The CDR3 length is 15 residues. Between the trimmed V and J ends, which lost 4 bases and 2 bases, there was a span of 15 bases. Germline V gene lookup returns CDR1 LGHNA and CDR2 YSLEER. The chain's CDR3 is CASSRTWDTAYEQYF. The CDR3 DNA is TGCGCCAGCAGCCGAACGTGGGACACGGCCTACGAGCAGTACTTC.

The chain employs TRBV2 and TRBJ1-1; the D gene is possibly TRBD1 (6 bases). CDR1 is SNHLY, CDR2 FYNNEI, per germline. This CDR3 comprises 13 residues. Trimming took off 6 bases at V and 1 base at J, with 9 bases between the two ends. The CDR3 DNA follows: TGTGCCAGCAGGAAAGGGGGGAACACTGAAGCTTTCTTT. Amino acids: CASRKGGNTEAFF.

This clonotype appeared a few times. This chain uses TRBV25-1 with TRBJ1-1; D remains unclear. The CDR3 is 13 residues long. Trimming took 3 bases from V and 1 from J, leaving 6 bases between them. Germline CDR1 and CDR2: MGHDK and SYGVNS. The CDR3 protein is CASSDPWNTEAFF. The CDR3 DNA is TGTGCCAGCAGTGACCCTTGGAACACTGAAGCTTTCTTT.

This clonotype was seen more than once but under ten times. This chain joins TRBV7-3 and TRBJ2-7, with D possibly being TRBD1 (5 bases). The germline CDR1 and CDR2 sequences are SGHTA and FQGTGA. Trimming left V 5 bases short and J 2 bases short, with 13 bases between. This CDR3 is 14 amino acids long. CDR3 sequence reads: CASSPRPDTYEQYF. DNA of the CDR3: TGTGCCAGCAGCCCCAGGCCGGACACCTACGAGCAGTACTTC.

Ten or more counts support this clonotype. The chain carries TRBV4-3 and TRBJ2-5, with D possibly TRBD2 on 6 matching bases. CDR1 LGHNA and CDR2 YSLEER come from the germline V gene. This CDR3 is 15 amino acids long. With 2 bases removed from V and 5 bases from J, the gap between germline ends came to 15 bases. In DNA form, the CDR3 reads TGCGCCAGCAGCCAATTCGGAGGGGTAGAGGAGACCCAGTACTTC. It codes for CASSQFGGVEETQYF.